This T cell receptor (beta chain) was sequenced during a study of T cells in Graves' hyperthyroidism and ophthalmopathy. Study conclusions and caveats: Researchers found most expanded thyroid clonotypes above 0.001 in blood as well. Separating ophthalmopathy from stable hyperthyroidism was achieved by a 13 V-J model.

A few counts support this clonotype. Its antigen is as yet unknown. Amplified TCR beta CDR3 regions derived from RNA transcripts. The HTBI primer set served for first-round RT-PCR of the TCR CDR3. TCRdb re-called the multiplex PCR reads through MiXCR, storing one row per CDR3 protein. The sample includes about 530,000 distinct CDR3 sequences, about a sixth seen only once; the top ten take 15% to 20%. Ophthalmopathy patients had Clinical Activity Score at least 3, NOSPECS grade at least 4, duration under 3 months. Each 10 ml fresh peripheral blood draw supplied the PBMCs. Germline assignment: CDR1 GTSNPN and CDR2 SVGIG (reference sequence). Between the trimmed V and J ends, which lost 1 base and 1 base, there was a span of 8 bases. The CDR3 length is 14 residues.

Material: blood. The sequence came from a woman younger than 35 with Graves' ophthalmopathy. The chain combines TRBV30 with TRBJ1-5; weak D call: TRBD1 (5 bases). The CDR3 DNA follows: TGTGCCTGGAGTGGGGACGGCAGCAATCAGCCCCAGCATTTT. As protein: CAWSGDGSNQPQHF.